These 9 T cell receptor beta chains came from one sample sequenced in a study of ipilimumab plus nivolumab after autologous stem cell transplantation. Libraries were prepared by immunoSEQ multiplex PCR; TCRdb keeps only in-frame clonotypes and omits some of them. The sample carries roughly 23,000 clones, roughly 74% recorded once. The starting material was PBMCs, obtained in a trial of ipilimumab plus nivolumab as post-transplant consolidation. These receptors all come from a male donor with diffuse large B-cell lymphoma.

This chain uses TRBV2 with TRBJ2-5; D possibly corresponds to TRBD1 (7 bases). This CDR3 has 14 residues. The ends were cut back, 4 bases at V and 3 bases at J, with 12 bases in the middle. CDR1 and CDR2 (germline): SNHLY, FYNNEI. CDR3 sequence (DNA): TGTGCCAGCAGTGTGGACAGGAGGGAAGAGACCCAGTACTTC. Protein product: CASSVDRREETQYF.

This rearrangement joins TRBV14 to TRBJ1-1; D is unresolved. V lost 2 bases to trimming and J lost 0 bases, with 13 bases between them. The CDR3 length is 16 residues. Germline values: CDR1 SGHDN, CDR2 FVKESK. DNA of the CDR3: TGTGCCAGCAGCCAACAGAGATCGTGGGTGAACACTGAAGCTTTCTTT. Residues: CASSQQRSWVNTEAFF.

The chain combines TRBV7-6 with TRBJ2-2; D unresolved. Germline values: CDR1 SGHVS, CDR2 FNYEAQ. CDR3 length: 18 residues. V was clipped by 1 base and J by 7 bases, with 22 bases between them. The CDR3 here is CASSLDMNPVGVGGELFF. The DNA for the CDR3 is TGTGCCAGCAGCTTAGATATGAACCCCGTAGGTGTAGGCGGGGAGCTGTTTTTT.

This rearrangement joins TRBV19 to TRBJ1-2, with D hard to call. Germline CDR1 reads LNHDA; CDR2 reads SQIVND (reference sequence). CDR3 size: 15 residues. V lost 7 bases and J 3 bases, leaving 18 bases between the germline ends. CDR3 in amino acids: CASTHPSKGYYGYTF. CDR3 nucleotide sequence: TGTGCCAGTACCCACCCCTCCAAAGGGTACTATGGCTACACCTTC.

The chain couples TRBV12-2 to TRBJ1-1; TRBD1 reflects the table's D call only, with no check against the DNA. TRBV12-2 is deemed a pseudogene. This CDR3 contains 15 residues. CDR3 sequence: CASRYRQGAVTEAFF. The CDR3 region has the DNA TGTGCAAGTCGCTACAGACAGGGGGCCGTCACTGAAGCTTTCTTT.

CDR3 bases: TGTGCCAGCTCACCCGAAGAACTTGACAGGGCCTACCGGGCCAACGTCCTGACTTTC. Translating gives CASSPEELDRAYRANVLTF. The rearrangement joins TRBV18 to TRBJ2-6, with TRBD1 matching 7 bases. CDR3 length: 19 amino acids. The trim removed 3 bases at V and 5 bases at J, leaving 16 bases unmatched. The germline gives CDR1 KGHSH, CDR2 LQKENI.

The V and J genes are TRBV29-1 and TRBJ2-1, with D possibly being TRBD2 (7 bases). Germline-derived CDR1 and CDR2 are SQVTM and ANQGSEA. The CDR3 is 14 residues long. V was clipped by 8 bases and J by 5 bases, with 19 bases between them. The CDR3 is CSSTRGAGDNEQFF. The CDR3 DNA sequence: TGCAGCTCGACCCGGGGGGCGGGGGACAATGAGCAGTTCTTC.

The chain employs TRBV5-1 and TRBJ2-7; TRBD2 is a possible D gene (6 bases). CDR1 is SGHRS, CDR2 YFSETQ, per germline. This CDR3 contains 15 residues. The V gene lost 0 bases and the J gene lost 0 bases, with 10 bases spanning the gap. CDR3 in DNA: TGCGCCAGCAGCTTGGGCGGGGTAAGCTCCTACGAGCAGTACTTC. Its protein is CASSLGGVSSYEQYF.

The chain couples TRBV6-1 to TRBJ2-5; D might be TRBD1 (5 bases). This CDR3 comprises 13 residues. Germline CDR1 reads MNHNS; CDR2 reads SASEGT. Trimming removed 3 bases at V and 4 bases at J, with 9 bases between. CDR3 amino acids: CASSDTGGETQYF. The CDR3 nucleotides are TGTGCCAGCAGTGATACAGGCGGAGAGACCCAGTACTTC.